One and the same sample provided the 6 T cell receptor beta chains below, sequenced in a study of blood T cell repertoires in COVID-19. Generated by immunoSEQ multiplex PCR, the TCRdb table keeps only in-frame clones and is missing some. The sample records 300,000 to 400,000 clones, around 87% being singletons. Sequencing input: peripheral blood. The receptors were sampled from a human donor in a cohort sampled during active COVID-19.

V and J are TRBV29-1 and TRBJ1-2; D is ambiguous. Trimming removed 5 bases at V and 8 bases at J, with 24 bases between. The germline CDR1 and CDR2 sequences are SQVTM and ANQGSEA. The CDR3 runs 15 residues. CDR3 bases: TGCAGCGTTTCTCCCCACGGAGAGGCGTCCGCGGGCTACACCTTC. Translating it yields CSVSPHGEASAGYTF.

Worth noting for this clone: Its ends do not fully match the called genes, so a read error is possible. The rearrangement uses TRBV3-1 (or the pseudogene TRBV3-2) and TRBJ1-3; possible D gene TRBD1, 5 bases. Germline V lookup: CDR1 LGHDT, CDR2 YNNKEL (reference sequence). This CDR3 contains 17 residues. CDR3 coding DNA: TGTGCCAGCAGTCAAGAAGGGAGGGACGCTTCTGGAAACACCATATATTTT. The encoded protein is CASSQEGRDASGNTIYF.

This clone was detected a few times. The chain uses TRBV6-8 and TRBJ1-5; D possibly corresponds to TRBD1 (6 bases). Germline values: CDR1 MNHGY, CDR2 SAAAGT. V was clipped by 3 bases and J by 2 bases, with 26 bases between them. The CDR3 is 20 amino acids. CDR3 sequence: CASSYGTPTGIITGNQPQHF. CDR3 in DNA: TGTGCCAGCAGTTATGGTACCCCAACAGGGATTATCACCGGCAATCAGCCCCAGCATTTT.

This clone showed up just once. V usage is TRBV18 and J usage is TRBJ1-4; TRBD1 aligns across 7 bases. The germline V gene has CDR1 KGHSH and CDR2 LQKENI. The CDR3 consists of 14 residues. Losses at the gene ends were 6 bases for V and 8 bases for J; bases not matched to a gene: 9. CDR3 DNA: TGTGCCAGCTCGCTCAGGGGGTCAGAGGAAAAACTGTTTTTT. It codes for CASSLRGSEEKLFF.

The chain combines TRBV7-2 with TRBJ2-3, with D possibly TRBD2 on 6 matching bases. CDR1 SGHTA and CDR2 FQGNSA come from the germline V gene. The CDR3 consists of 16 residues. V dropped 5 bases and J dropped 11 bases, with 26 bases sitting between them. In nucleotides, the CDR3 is TGTGCCAGCAGCCCCGAGACGGGACTCCCGGTGATGGGGCAGTATTTT. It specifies CASSPETGLPVMGQYF.

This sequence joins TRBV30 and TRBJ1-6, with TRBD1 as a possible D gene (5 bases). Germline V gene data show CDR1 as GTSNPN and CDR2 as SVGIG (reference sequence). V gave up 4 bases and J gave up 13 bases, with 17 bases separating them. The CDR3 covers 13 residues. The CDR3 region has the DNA TGTGCCTGGAATCAGGGCGAGGGGACTCCCCTCCACTTT. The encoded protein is CAWNQGEGTPLHF.